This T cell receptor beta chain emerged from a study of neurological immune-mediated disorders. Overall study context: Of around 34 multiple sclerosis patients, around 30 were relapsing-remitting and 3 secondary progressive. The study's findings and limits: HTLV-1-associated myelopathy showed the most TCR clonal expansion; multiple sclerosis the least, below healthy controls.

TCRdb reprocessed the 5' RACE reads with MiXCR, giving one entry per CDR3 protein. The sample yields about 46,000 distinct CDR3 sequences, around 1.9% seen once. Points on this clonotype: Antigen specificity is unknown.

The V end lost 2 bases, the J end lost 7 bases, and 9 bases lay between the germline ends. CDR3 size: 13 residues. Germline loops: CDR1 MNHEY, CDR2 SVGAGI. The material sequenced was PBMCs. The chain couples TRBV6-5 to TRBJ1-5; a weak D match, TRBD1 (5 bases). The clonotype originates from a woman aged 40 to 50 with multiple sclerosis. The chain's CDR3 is CASSYGWGQPQHF. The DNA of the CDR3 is TGTGCCAGCAGTTACGGGTGGGGGCAGCCCCAGCATTTT.